This TCR beta chain is from a study of response to subunit inactivated influenza vaccine (dated by TCRdb to the late 2010s). With respect to the entire study: To follow how T cells responded to a trivalent subunit inactivated influenza vaccine, the researchers relied on deep quantitative profiling of the T cell receptor repertoire.

After removal of 6 bases from V and 5 bases from J, the junction retains 6 bases not matched to a gene. The CDR3 sequence holds 15 residues, the cysteine and phenylalanine included. Left in the record is the CDR3 DNA by itself, 45 bases read in frame from the first base. The paper as a whole reports these results and caveats: It was suggested by the authors that each seasonal influenza vaccination may recruit only a limited number of new T cells.

The time point label on this specimen signifies: around 45 days after influenza vaccine administration. In its sample, this clonotype was seen many times. It lacks a known antigen. No much larger clone exists at a distance of one base, and base qualities are not known. Library creation used RT-PCR. This sample was sequenced with an Illumina HiSeq 2500. TCRdb handled the public reads itself, with Q25 trimming in fastp and clone calling in MiXCR, and kept productive beta chains. When rows share a CDR3 protein, they turn into one entry using the most common DNA and genes. The sample data list approximately 500,000 distinct CDR3 sequences, and around 13% of these were observed just once. In total, the top ten clones hold around 13% of the sample.

The specimen comprised PBMCs from blood, sampled 35 to 45 days after vaccination. This receptor chain uses TRBV12-3 or TRBV12-4 and TRBJ2-5, and TRBD2 matches 13 of the central bases. The receptor was derived from a man between 45 and 60 years old who received an inactivated influenza vaccine. Donor details come from another sample of the same person, matched by shared clones. The DNA sequence is TGTGCCAGCAGGATGACTAGCGGGGGGTCTGAGACCCAGTACTTC. This codes for CASRMTSGGSETQYF.